This record concerns one T cell receptor (beta chain) sequence. The antigen is not known. Only Caucasian adults living in Nashville, Tennessee made up the donor group. This sample is drawn from a study of shared clonotypes between healthy human individuals. Points from the study as a whole: As a rule, naive subsets had a larger estimated richness than memory subsets. Rarefaction gave evidence that sorted-subset sequencing remained incomplete despite large depth.

Only in-frame clones appear in the TCRdb table, and some are missing; sequencing was by immunoSEQ multiplex PCR. The repertoire includes about 2.4 million clones, 93% of them detected once, and roughly 0.39% sits in the top ten. The CDR3 extends over 14 amino acids. Germline values: CDR1 MNHNY, CDR2 SVGAGI (reference sequence). Trimming pared 6 bases from V and 7 bases from J, leaving 13 bases between. V gene TRBV6-6 combines with J gene TRBJ1-6, with no clear D. Sequenced sample: naive CD4+ T cells from PBMCs. Regarding subset: CD45RA+ positively selected. This clonotype originated in a man younger than 30 in good health. Some clones in this sample may be carry-over from other donors' samples. The CDR3 protein is CASRPQAVNSPLHF. The DNA of the CDR3 is TGTGCCAGCAGGCCCCAGGCCGTAAATTCACCCCTCCACTTT.